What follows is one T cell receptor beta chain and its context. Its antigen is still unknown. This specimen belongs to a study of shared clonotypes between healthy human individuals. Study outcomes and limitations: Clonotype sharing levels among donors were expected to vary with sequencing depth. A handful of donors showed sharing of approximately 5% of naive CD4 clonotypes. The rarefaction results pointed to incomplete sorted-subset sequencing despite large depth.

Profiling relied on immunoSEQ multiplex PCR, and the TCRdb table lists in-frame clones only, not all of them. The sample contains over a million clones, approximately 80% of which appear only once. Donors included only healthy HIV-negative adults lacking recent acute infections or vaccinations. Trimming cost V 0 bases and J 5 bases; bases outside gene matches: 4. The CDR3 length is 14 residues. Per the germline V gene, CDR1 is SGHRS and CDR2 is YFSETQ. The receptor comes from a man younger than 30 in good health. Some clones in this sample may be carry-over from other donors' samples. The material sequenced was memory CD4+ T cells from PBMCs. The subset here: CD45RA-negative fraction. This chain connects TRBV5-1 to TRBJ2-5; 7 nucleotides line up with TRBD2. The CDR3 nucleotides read TGCGCCAGCAGCTTGGCGGCGGGAGATGAGACCCAGTACTTC. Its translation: CASSLAAGDETQYF. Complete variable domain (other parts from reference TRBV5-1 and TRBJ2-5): KAGVTQTPRYLIKTRGQQVTLSCSPISGHRSVSWYQQTPGQGLQFLFEYFSETQRNKGNFPGRFSGRQFSNSRSEMNVSTLELGDSALYLCASSLAAGDETQYFGPGTRLLVL.